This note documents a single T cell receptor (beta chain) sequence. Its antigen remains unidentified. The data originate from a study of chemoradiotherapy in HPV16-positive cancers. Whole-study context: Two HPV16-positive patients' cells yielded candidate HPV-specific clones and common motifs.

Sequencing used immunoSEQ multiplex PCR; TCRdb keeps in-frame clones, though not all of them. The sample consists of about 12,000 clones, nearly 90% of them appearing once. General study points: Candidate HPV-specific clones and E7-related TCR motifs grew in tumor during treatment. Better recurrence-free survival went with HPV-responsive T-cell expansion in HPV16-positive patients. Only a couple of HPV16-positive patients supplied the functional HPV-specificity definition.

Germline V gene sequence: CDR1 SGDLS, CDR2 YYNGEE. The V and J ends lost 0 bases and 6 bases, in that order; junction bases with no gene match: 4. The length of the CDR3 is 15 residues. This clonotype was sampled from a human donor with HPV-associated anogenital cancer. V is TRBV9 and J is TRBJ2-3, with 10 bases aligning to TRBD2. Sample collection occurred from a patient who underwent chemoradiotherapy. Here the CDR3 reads CASSVGTSGGDTQYF. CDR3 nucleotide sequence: TGTGCCAGCAGCGTAGGGACTAGCGGAGGGGATACGCAGTATTTT.